One and the same sample provided the 3 T cell receptor beta chains below, sequenced in a study of OX40 agonist ivuxolimab in advanced cancers. Generated by immunoSEQ multiplex PCR, the TCRdb table keeps only in-frame clones and is missing some. The sample lists about 61,000 clones, around four fifths occurring once. Sequences were derived from CD4+ or CD8+ T cells sorted from blood, sampled in a trial of the OX40 agonist ivuxolimab. The receptors derive from an adult with an advanced solid tumor such as melanoma, head and neck, liver or kidney cancer.

This clone was detected only a few times. The J gene is TRBJ1-2, the V gene TRBV6-5; 7 positions match TRBD1. CDR3 length equals 14 residues. V gave up 0 bases and J gave up 6 bases; unmatched junction bases: 4. CDR1 MNHEY and CDR2 SVGAGI come from the germline V gene. The DNA for the CDR3 is TGTGCCAGCAGTTACTCGAGACAGGGCCATGGCTACACCTTC. It yields the protein CASSYSRQGHGYTF.

This chain connects TRBV11-2 to TRBJ1-5, with D tentatively TRBD1 (5 bases). Germline V gene lookup returns CDR1 SGHAT and CDR2 FQNNGV. The V and J ends lost 3 bases and 7 bases respectively, with 10 bases between them. The CDR3 has 13 residues. Written as DNA, the CDR3 is TGTGCCAGCAGCTTCCAGGGTAGCCAGCCCCAGCATTTT. Translation: CASSFQGSQPQHF.

The chain couples TRBV30 to TRBJ2-3; D ambiguous. The CDR3 contains 13 residues. From germline, CDR1 is GTSNPN and CDR2 SVGIG (reference sequence). V was shortened by 2 bases and J by 4 bases, with 10 bases between the two germline ends. The CDR3 reads CAWSQGRADTQYF. CDR3 in DNA: TGTGCCTGGAGTCAAGGTAGGGCAGATACGCAGTATTTT.